This T cell receptor beta chain was observed in a study of T cell responses to AZD1222 COVID-19 vaccine. Findings of the study overall: The CD4 TCRs associated with vaccination extended across spike and predominated at 160-218 and 743-854.

The CDR3 length is 14 residues. V was pared by 1 base and J by 8 bases, with 15 bases between. The germline CDR1 and CDR2 sequences are SGHRS and YFSETQ. A note on this clone: Its matching antigen is unknown.

Assay used: immunoSEQ multiplex PCR; TCRdb lists only in-frame clones, some missing. The sample lists around 140,000 clones; approximately 91% were seen once. V and J are TRBV5-1 and TRBJ1-2; D may be TRBD1 (6 bases). The clonotype comes from an adult who received the MenACWY meningococcal vaccine as a control. Sequenced here: peripheral blood, sampled 28 days after the second dose of the MenACWY control vaccine. CDR3 nucleotides: TGCGCCAGCAGCTTGATAAACAGGGCAGAGGGCTACACCTTC. Its protein product is CASSLINRAEGYTF.